This TCR beta chain was obtained from a study of OX40 agonist ivuxolimab in advanced cancers. Overall study context: A history of anti-PD-1, anti-PD-L1 or anti-CTLA-4 therapy was acceptable, and approximately 39% had some. Whole-study results and caveats: Certain nonresponders additionally had low normalized T-cell clonal expansion. CD8+ T cells were the subset that, on average, had more expanded clones than CD4+.

The investigators sampled blood at baseline, at cycle 4 day 1, and at cycle 7 day 1. A word on this clone: The target antigen is unknown.

Data came from immunoSEQ multiplex PCR; TCRdb stores just in-frame clones and leaves some out. Among about 95,000 clones listed, around 85% were seen once. This TCR was recovered from an adult with an advanced solid tumor such as melanoma, head and neck, liver or kidney cancer. Sequencing was performed on CD4+ or CD8+ T cells sorted from blood, taken in a trial of the OX40 agonist ivuxolimab.

CDR3 in amino acids: CASRGEDEQYF. CDR3 DNA: TGTGCCAGCAGGGGGGAGGACGAGCAGTACTTC. V is TRBV27 and J is TRBJ2-7; tentatively, D is TRBD2 (6 bases). This CDR3 is built from 11 residues. With 6 bases removed from V and 5 bases from J, the gap between germline ends came to 8 bases. CDR1 and CDR2 (germline): MNHEY, SMNVEV (reference sequence).